Given below is one T cell receptor beta chain in context. It has no known antigen specificity. No much larger clonotype is one base removed from it; base qualities were not supplied. This entry is derived from a study of cytomegalovirus exposure and HLA in healthy donors (dated by TCRdb to 2016 to 2017). At the level of the whole study: An earlier analysis of approximately 600 of the donors reported about 250 Gb of sequence data and 100 million to 140 million unique TCR beta sequences from roughly 200 million T cells. An early release that covered about 600 HLA-typed donors contained approximately 320 gigabases of sequencing data and about 93 million unique TCR sequences. The genetic ancestry cluster associated with self-reported Caucasian donors included about four fifths of the 398 genotyped donors. The study aimed to test whether signatures of past pathogen exposure could be identified by cataloging public T cell receptors. The study profiled the T cell repertoires of under 850 subjects by immunosequencing and related them to cytomegalovirus serostatus. Besides the first cohort of roughly 640 subjects, a separate validation cohort made up of roughly 120 different subjects was used. The study combined high-throughput TCR immunosequencing, statistical association of individual TCRs with disease status, and machine learning to predict cytomegalovirus infection status. To study patterns of TCR occurrence, a later analysis re-analyzed previously published TCR beta repertoires from 666 donors and added high-resolution HLA genotyping. Rather than drawing on any new phenotypic data, the later analysis identified candidate immune exposures from TCR beta sequences and the way those sequences occurred across donors. In an earlier analysis of roughly 600 of the donors, high-throughput TCR beta sequencing was used to judge whether each TCR beta V gene segment behaved as functional or pseudogenic. Alongside the repertoire data, information on donor age, sex, ethnicity and CMV serostatus was compiled. In a later genetic analysis, genome-wide SNP genotypes for about 55% of the roughly 700 donors were used, and that subset was treated as a discovery cohort. Every discovery cohort repertoire had been produced on one sequencing platform. Both class I and class II loci were covered by HLA typing, at four-digit resolution. Typing coverage varied by locus: about 620-640 donors for A, B, C, DRB1 and DQB1; approximately 500 for DQA1; over 600 for DPA1; fewer than 480 for DPB1. A few DR-DQ haplotypes were treated as single units for association and clustering because of strong linkage in the cohort. Across 398 genotyped donors of the cohort, an average of about 200,000 unique TCR beta nucleotide sequences per donor were sequenced, and 15% to 20% of those sequences were non-productive. General conclusions and limits of the study: Most CMV-associated TCR beta chains appeared to be HLA-restricted in a later analysis, and the HLA associations seemed to be driven largely by CMV exposure. In an earlier analysis of more than 500 of the donors, most TCR beta V segments appeared in productive rearrangements about 90% or about 30% of the time, broadly matching IMGT annotations. The only immune exposure information available for the cohort was CMV serostatus. In a later genetic analysis, a missense DCLRE1C variant was associated with V-gene and J-gene trimming of TCR beta chains, and the association was replicated in an independent cohort. The study listed 150 to 200 TCR beta chains as associated with cytomegalovirus. When HLA alleles, especially DR and DQ, strongly co-occurred, TCR associations were difficult to assign to individual alleles. At a false discovery rate of 0.05, a later analysis linked 15,000 to 20,000 TCR beta sequences to specific HLA alleles. Some IMGT-functional V segments, including TRBV6-2 and TRBV6-3, could not be told apart with the 87-base-pair reads, so those segments were excluded. In a later analysis, HLA-associated TCR beta chains showed more clonal expansion and lower generation probabilities than non-associated chains that were equally common. In vitro tests confirmed that three of the cytomegalovirus-associated TCR beta chains recognize cytomegalovirus antigens. Because some donors lacked HLA typing at each locus, the association tests relied only on the typed subset. In a later genetic analysis, fewer N-insertions in productive TCRs were reported among donors in an Asian-associated ancestry cluster than the approximately 630-donor mean. The classifier was reported to diagnose cytomegalovirus status with high specificity and sensitivity in both the original cohort and the validation cohort. Sequencing depth was assumed to be roughly uniform across donors in the presence/absence analyses, though that assumption may not hold. Correlated functional status among segregating V segments might be attributable to linkage disequilibrium, but an unknown experimental factor could not be ruled out. Only TCR beta chains were sequenced in this cohort, and the absence of alpha or paired-chain data limited detectable features. In a later analysis, the rate of TCR association differed among HLA loci, with DRB1 alleles having the most associated TCRs and HLA-C alleles having the fewest. The earlier analysis of 587 of the donors excluded 15 to 20 rarely observed V segments, including chromosome 9 orphons, because counts were too low. The sequencing pipeline was judged likely to have produced a cluster of highly shared sequence variants as a technical artifact. Several of the top co-occurrence clusters appeared to be linked to parvovirus B19, influenza, CMV and Epstein-Barr virus, according to a later analysis. Most TCR sequences were seen in very few donors, while some public TCRs were found in many individuals. A further reported finding was that TCR beta sequences accurately predicted the HLA-A and HLA-B alleles for most subjects in the first cohort. It was suggested by the authors that the approach could potentially be generalized to other disease states and immunological phenotypes.

The cohort consisted of 600 to 700 healthy bone marrow donors. Cohort members were all nominally healthy when sampled, although unrecorded immune exposures were likely present. The donor was CMV seronegative and belonged to the group of several hundred seronegative cohort members. Every donor gave a peripheral blood sample, and the peripheral blood mononuclear cells from that sample were used for TCR beta sequencing. The Qiagen DNeasy Blood Extraction Kit was used to extract genomic DNA from the blood cell samples. CDR1 is given as LNHDA and CDR2 as SQIVND, both from the germline V gene (reference sequence). Here V drops 3 bases and J drops 1 base, and the junction holds 2 bases not matched to any gene. From its cysteine to its phenylalanine, the CDR3 spans 15 amino acids. Just CDR3 DNA is preserved here, 45 bases in frame from base 1. The method was the immunoSEQ multiplex PCR assay. For the multiplex PCR, a mixture combining 60 forward primers for TCR Vbeta segments and 13 reverse primers for TCR Jbeta segments was used. The CDR3 region of rearranged TCR beta genes was amplified from genomic DNA by a multiplex PCR assay. The Illumina HiSeq System was used to sequence the amplified TCR beta libraries as 87-base-pair reads. On the authors' methods: A later analysis counted around 72 million unique TCR beta chains across the approximately 700 repertoires, and some 11 million of these chains were shared by at least two donors. Raw reads were error-corrected and collapsed into unique sequences by a nearest-neighbor algorithm in which closely related sequences were merged to remove PCR and sequencing errors. V, D and J gene segments were assigned by aligning CDR3 sequences to IMGT reference sequences. For a sequence to be retained, a match of at least six nucleotides was required to both a V gene segment and a J gene segment. A rearrangement counted as productive if the CDR3 had no stop codons and remained in frame with V and J, and every other rearrangement counted as non-productive. Following IMGT convention, CDR3 was defined as the stretch from the second conserved V-encoded cysteine up to the conserved J-encoded phenylalanine. The earlier analysis of some 580 of the donors excluded any sequence lacking an unambiguous match to a single V gene segment. An earlier analysis of approximately 590 of the donors classified V segments as functional when productive rearrangements were above 56.7% and as segregating when the standard deviation between donors was above 5%. A statistical classification framework was built to diagnose cytomegalovirus status from the catalog of TCR beta chain sequences. A later analysis assigned V and J genes by comparing TCR nucleotide sequences with IMGT/GENE-DB human TR gene sequences. Using the TCRdist pipeline, a later analysis assigned CDR3 sequences along with most-parsimonious VDJ recombination scenarios. A later analysis defined each TCR beta chain by its CDR3 amino acid sequence plus V-gene family, and excluded reads lacking a unique V-gene family. A later analysis removed over 500 highly shared, low-generation-probability nucleotide sequences to deal with suspected cross-contamination and a sequencing artifact. In a later analysis, a clonal expansion index was calculated for each public chain from normalized within-repertoire ranks of inferred template counts. In a later analysis, generation probabilities were computed with a VDJ recombination model fitted to out-of-frame rearrangements, and the resulting probabilities were checked against IGoR. In a later analysis, hypergeometric tests were used to score TCR-TCR, TCR-HLA and TCR-CMV co-occurrence, with a repertoire-size bias correction applied to TCR pairs. A later analysis estimated false discovery rates by permuting HLA or CMV assignments 20 times. In a later analysis, co-occurring TCRs were grouped using DBSCAN, and TCRdist sequence similarity was added for clustering within HLA-allele-positive subsets. Repertoires with fewer than 30,000 or more than 120,000 public chains, plus five repertoires with anomalous nucleotide sharing, were excluded from co-occurrence clustering. TCRdb took this table from immuneACCESS and kept in-frame rearrangements with V and J called. Such tables lack part of the clones; where checked against another copy, unresolved V genes explain under half of the gap, and the rest is unexplained. The V and J calls and clone size are taken from that table; D and trimming were inferred from the DNA. The sample includes some 90,000 clones, with around 80% observed a single time. Together, the top ten hold approximately 1.4% of the sample.

The chain couples TRBV19 to TRBJ2-1, and TRBD1 aligns with 8 junction nucleotides. Material for sequencing was PBMCs. This receptor was obtained from a man aged 40-50 years in good health and CMV-seronegative. The sequence in DNA is TGTGCCAGTAGTATGACAGGGGATTCCTACAATGAGCAGTTCTTC. Translation gives CASSMTGDSYNEQFF.